The clone carrying this T cell receptor (beta chain) was picked up a small number of times. Its antigen is not identified. The record originates from a study of T cell repertoires in cytomegalovirus infection. For the study at large: Indications of both CMV infection and matching HLA type were provided by public TCR beta signatures.

TCRdb reprocessed the reads with MiXCR, giving one entry per CDR3 protein. The sample lists about 920,000 distinct CDR3 sequences, 30% to 40% occurring once. The ends were cut back, 2 bases at V and 3 bases at J, with 7 bases in the middle. The germline V gene has CDR1 MNHEY and CDR2 SVGEGT. CDR3 length: 13 amino acids. The rearrangement joins TRBV6-2 or TRBV6-3 to TRBJ1-1; no firm D call. The source of this sequence is a human donor in good health (CMV status not recorded). Some clones in this sample may be carry-over from other donors' samples. This specimen consisted of cultured CD8+ T cells from PBMCs, obtained from culture after CMV antigen stimulation. The CDR3 protein is CASSYGIHTEAFF. CDR3 DNA sequence: TGTGCCAGCAGTTACGGGATTCACACTGAAGCTTTCTTT.